These 20 T cell receptor beta chains originate from one sample sequenced in a study of blood T cell repertoires in COVID-19. This table comes from immunoSEQ multiplex PCR, and its TCRdb copy is limited to in-frame clones, with some not included. This table has fewer than 500,000 clones, more than 75% appearing once. The sample comprised PBMCs or T cells enriched from blood (not recorded which). These receptors all stem from a woman under 40 with acute COVID-19.

The chain recombines TRBV9 with TRBJ2-3; 10 bases align to TRBD1. There are 19 residues in the CDR3. V dropped 1 base and J dropped 4; count of bases not matched to a gene: 15. Germline V lookup: CDR1 SGDLS, CDR2 YYNGEE. CDR3 amino acids: CASSVSVMGQGRFADTQYF. Here the CDR3 DNA reads TGTGCCAGCAGCGTATCCGTAATGGGACAGGGGAGATTCGCAGATACGCAGTATTTT.

The rearrangement links TRBV5-1 to TRBJ1-2; maybe TRBD1 (6 bases). CDR1 SGHRS and CDR2 YFSETQ come from the germline V gene. The CDR3 is 14 residues long. The V end was cut by 3 bases, the J end by 1 base, with 10 bases between. Written as DNA, the CDR3 is TGCGCCAGCAGCTCCAAACAGGGTAACTATGGCTACACCTTC. It translates to CASSSKQGNYGYTF.

The genes are TRBV6-1 and TRBJ2-6; the match to TRBD2 covers 8 bases. The CDR3 runs to 18 residues. The germline V gene encodes CDR1 MNHNS and CDR2 SASEGT. The V gene end was trimmed by 2 bases and the J gene end by 0 bases; junction bases not matched to a gene: 6. The CDR3 nucleotides are TGTGCCAGCAGTGAACTGGGGCGGGGGGCCTCTGGGGCCAACGTCCTGACTTTC. The encoded protein is CASSELGRGASGANVLTF.

The CDR3 loop is CSVGGGGSGNTIYF. CDR3 bases: TGCAGCGTTGGAGGGGGTGGCTCTGGAAACACCATATATTTT. The V and J genes are TRBV29-1 and TRBJ1-3; TRBD1 is a possible D gene (6 bases). Germline CDR1 reads SQVTM; CDR2 reads ANQGSEA. V was pared by 4 bases and J by 0 bases, with 10 bases between. This CDR3 contains 14 residues.

This chain joins TRBV7-2 and TRBJ2-7; TRBD2 agrees at 9 bases. Germline lookup yields CDR1 SGHTA and CDR2 FQGNSA. V dropped 1 base and J dropped 5; count of bases not matched to a gene: 9. The length of the CDR3 is 16 residues. CDR3 DNA sequence: TGTGCCAGCAGCTTAGGTCCAGCGGGGGGTATCGACGAGCAGTACTTC. It yields the protein CASSLGPAGGIDEQYF.

Worth noting for this clone: Other DNA sequences in this sample translate to the same CDR3. The chain has TRBV7-2 and TRBJ1-2, with 8 bases that match TRBD1. This CDR3 is built from 14 residues. The germline CDR1 and CDR2 sequences are SGHTA and FQGNSA. V was clipped by 5 bases and J by 4 bases; unmatched bases: 6. CDR3 nucleotide sequence: TGTGCCAGCAGCCCAGGGGGCTCGGGCTATGGCTACACCTTC. Protein product: CASSPGGSGYGYTF.

The J gene is TRBJ2-1, the V gene TRBV9, with D tentatively TRBD1 (5 bases). This CDR3 has 14 residues. Germline V lookup: CDR1 SGDLS, CDR2 YYNGEE. V lost 2 bases and J lost 2, with 8 bases in between. CDR3 region: CASSVGPAYNEQFF. CDR3 nucleotides: TGTGCCAGCAGCGTGGGGCCTGCCTACAATGAGCAGTTCTTC.

V is TRBV3-1 (or the pseudogene TRBV3-2) and J is TRBJ2-5, with 10 bases identical to TRBD2. The germline V gene encodes CDR1 LGHDT and CDR2 YNNKEL (reference sequence). V shed 3 bases, J shed 4 bases, and the junction held 2 bases outside the gene matches. The CDR3 is 14 residues long. The CDR3 loop is CASSQRTSGETQYF. CDR3 DNA: TGTGCCAGCAGCCAGCGGACTAGCGGAGAGACCCAGTACTTC.

The chain carries TRBV15 and TRBJ1-5; 9 bases are a match to TRBD1. The CDR3 covers 16 residues. Germline V CDR1 and CDR2: LNHNV, YYDKDF (reference sequence). V was clipped by 2 bases and J by 1 base; unmatched bases: 3. The CDR3 loop reads CATSRRTGVSNQPQHF. The CDR3 nucleotides read TGTGCCACCAGCAGAAGGACAGGGGTGAGCAATCAGCCCCAGCATTTT.

This rearrangement joins TRBV3-1 (or the pseudogene TRBV3-2) to TRBJ1-4; 9 bases are a match to TRBD1. This CDR3 region has 16 residues. Looked up from germline, CDR1 is LGHDT and CDR2 is YNNKEL (reference sequence). The J segment lost 7 bases and the V segment lost 0 bases, leaving 6 bases of the junction unmatched. The CDR3 loop reads CASSQDAGTGSEKLFF. As DNA, the CDR3 is TGTGCCAGCAGCCAAGACGCAGGGACAGGGTCTGAAAAACTGTTTTTT.

The chain combines TRBV19 with TRBJ2-4; TRBD1 agrees at 9 bases. Germline V lookup: CDR1 LNHDA, CDR2 SQIVND (reference sequence). CDR3 length equals 14 residues. V gave up 6 bases and J gave up 9 bases; unmatched junction bases: 9. The chain's CDR3 is CASSHRDRAPIQYF. The CDR3 DNA follows: TGTGCCAGTAGCCACCGGGACAGGGCCCCCATTCAGTACTTC.

The chain is built from TRBV5-1 and TRBJ2-2; 8 bases map to TRBD1. CDR1 and CDR2 (germline): SGHRS, YFSETQ. Trimming took 0 bases from V and 6 from J; bases not matched to a gene: 1. CDR3 length: 14 residues. CDR3 sequence (DNA): TGCGCCAGCAGCTTGGACAGGGGGTCCGGGGAGCTGTTTTTT. Residues: CASSLDRGSGELFF.

The chain carries TRBV3-1 (or the pseudogene TRBV3-2) and TRBJ2-3; TRBD2 aligns across 10 bases. The V gene end was trimmed by 4 bases and the J gene end by 1 base; junction bases not matched to a gene: 5. This CDR3 comprises 16 residues. Germline CDR1 reads LGHDT; CDR2 reads YNNKEL (reference sequence). This chain's CDR3 is CASSRSGGTGTDTQYF. DNA for the CDR3: TGTGCCAGCAGCCGTAGCGGGGGGACCGGCACAGATACGCAGTATTTT.

The chain combines TRBV5-7 with TRBJ2-1, with D hard to call. TRBV5-7 is sorted into the ORF group, with uncertain function. V was trimmed by 2 bases and J by 4 bases, leaving 7 bases between them. The CDR3 length is 13 residues. The CDR3 loop is CASSFGLYNEQFF. CDR3 DNA: TGTGCCAGCAGCTTCGGGTTATACAATGAGCAGTTCTTC.

This clone was detected only a few times. This rearrangement joins TRBV7-9 to TRBJ1-1; perhaps TRBD1 as D (6 bases). This CDR3 has 15 amino acids. V lost 3 bases, J lost 2 bases, and 13 bases lay in between. Germline CDR1 reads SEHNR; CDR2 reads FQNEAQ (reference sequence). The CDR3: CASSLRDTDNTEAFF. The CDR3 nucleotides read TGTGCCAGCAGCTTGAGGGACACAGATAACACTGAAGCTTTCTTT. Looking up the rest from reference TRBV7-9 and TRBJ1-1 gives the full variable domain: DTGVSQNPRHKITKRGQNVTFRCDPISEHNRLYWYRQTLGQGPEFLTYFQNEAQLEKSRLLSDRFSAERPKGSFSTLEIQRTEQGDSAMYLCASSLRDTDNTEAFFGQGTRLTVV.

The rearrangement links TRBV19 to TRBJ2-3, with D perhaps matching TRBD1 (5 bases). Germline assignment: CDR1 LNHDA and CDR2 SQIVND (reference sequence). The CDR3 loop spans 13 amino acids. Trimming cost V 7 bases and J 2 bases, with 10 bases left between them. The CDR3 DNA reads TGTGCCAGTACGCGACAGCTCACAGATACGCAGTATTTT. This translates into CASTRQLTDTQYF.

This clone was recorded once. The genes are TRBV3-1 (or the pseudogene TRBV3-2) and TRBJ1-2; D gene unclear. Germline loops: CDR1 LGHDT, CDR2 YNNKEL (reference sequence). The V gene lost 4 bases and the J gene lost 1 base, with 19 bases spanning the gap. The CDR3 totals 17 residues. The CDR3 coding sequence is TGTGCCAGCAGCCCCCCGGGTCCAGCGGCCTTTAACTATGGCTACACCTTC. It translates to CASSPPGPAAFNYGYTF.

The V call is TRBV5-6, the J call TRBJ1-1; TRBD1 matches at 9 bases. This CDR3 is 15 amino acids long. Germline trimming cut 2 bases from V and 1 base from J; bases unmatched to any gene: 3. Germline CDR1 SGHDT, CDR2 YYEEEE. The chain's CDR3 is CASSFGTGKNTEAFF. The CDR3 nucleotides read TGTGCCAGCAGCTTTGGGACAGGGAAGAACACTGAAGCTTTCTTT. The full variable domain, rest sourced from reference TRBV5-6 and TRBJ1-1, is DAGVTQSPTHLIKTRGQQVTLRCSPKSGHDTVSWYQQALGQGPQFIFQYYEEEERQRGNFPDRFSGHQFPNYSSELNVNALLLGDSALYLCASSFGTGKNTEAFFGQGTRLTVV.

This chain connects TRBV4-3 to TRBJ2-1; maybe TRBD2 (5 bases). The CDR3 consists of 16 residues. V lost 0 bases and J 6 bases, leaving 15 bases between the germline ends. Germline loops: CDR1 LGHNA, CDR2 YSLEER. The CDR3 sequence: CASSQDISRLPNEQFF. The CDR3 DNA follows: TGCGCCAGCAGCCAAGATATTTCGAGACTACCCAATGAGCAGTTCTTC.

The rearrangement uses TRBV5-6 and TRBJ2-3, with 9 positions matching TRBD2. The CDR3 length is 15 residues. CDR1 is SGHDT and CDR2 is YYEEEE in the germline V gene. The J segment lost 5 bases and the V segment lost 0 bases, leaving 4 bases of the junction unmatched. The CDR3 protein is CASSLVQRGVDTQYF. The CDR3 DNA reads TGTGCCAGCAGCTTGGTGCAGCGGGGGGTAGATACGCAGTATTTT.